This TCR beta chain was profiled in a study of Graves' ophthalmopathy and Graves' hyperthyroidism. Study-level findings and limits: Using a 13-signature model, the authors split ophthalmopathy from stable hyperthyroidism, with about 90% sensitivity and 81.08% specificity.

About this clonotype: What it binds is unknown.

Looked up from germline, CDR1 is SGHTA and CDR2 is FQGNSA. V was shortened by 5 bases and J by 5 bases, with 19 bases between the two germline ends. The CDR3 totals 16 residues. Ophthalmopathy in the donors was of moderate-to-severe activity, with CAS ≥3, NOSPECS ≥4 and duration under 3 months. The study excluded patients with other autoimmune diseases, uncontrolled infections, pregnancy or lactation. Diagnostic conclusions were grounded in clinical symptoms, serum thyroxine, TRAb, thyroid ultrasound and orbital computed tomography. For repertoire sequencing, the TCR beta CDR3 regions were amplified from RNA transcripts. First-round RT-PCR relied on HTBI primers, and a second-round multiplex PCR came next. MiXCR, run by TCRdb on the multiplex PCR reads, gives a single entry per CDR3 protein. The profile shows about 230,000 distinct CDR3 sequences, 45% of them singletons.

The gene calls are TRBV7-2 and TRBJ1-3, with TRBD1 as a possible D gene (5 bases). Sequenced material: peripheral blood. This clonotype was obtained from an adult man with Graves' ophthalmopathy. The CDR3 DNA reads TGTGCCAGCAGCCCGGGGGTGGGTCGCGGGAGAAACACCATATATTTT. This codes for CASSPGVGRGRNTIYF.